What follows is one TCR beta chain and its context. Under the authors' procedure: From reference gene primer amplification, estimates of nucleated cell counts were derived. Method: immunoSEQ multiplex PCR; TCRdb's copy keeps in-frame clones and lacks some. V and J calls and clone size are those listed in that table; D and trimming were worked out from the DNA. The sample yields about 89,000 clones, 88% seen once. This entry is derived from a study of blood T cell repertoires in COVID-19. The germline gives CDR1 LGHDT, CDR2 YNNKEL (reference sequence). Trimming took off 2 bases at V and 5 bases at J, with 18 bases between the two ends. The CDR3 has 16 residues.

The J gene is TRBJ2-5, the V gene TRBV3-1 (or the pseudogene TRBV3-2); D perhaps matches TRBD1 (6 bases). The TCR sequence derives from a man between 60 and 70 years old with acute or convalescent COVID-19. Sequencing input: peripheral blood. In DNA form, the CDR3 reads TGTGCCAGCAGCCAAAGAAGGCAGGACAGAGGGGAGACCCAGTACTTC. This encodes CASSQRRQDRGETQYF.